Below, one T cell receptor beta chain is given with its context. Its antigen is currently unknown. The germline V and J ends were trimmed by 0 bases and 6 bases, with 13 bases remaining between them. The CDR3 extends over 14 amino acids. The germline gives CDR1 SGHRS, CDR2 YFSETQ. Adult allogeneic hematopoietic cell transplant recipients with steroid-refractory graft-versus-host disease were prospectively enrolled for research autopsy. This sample is drawn from a study of tissue T cells after allogeneic stem cell transplantation. General study findings and limits: Only a limited share of tissue TCRs appeared in blood or spleen.

TCRdb's copy holds only in-frame clones and misses some; the assay was immunoSEQ multiplex PCR. The sample gives 4,000 to 6,000 clones, roughly three quarters of which show up once; around a quarter is in the top ten. This clonotype originated in a female patient aged 18 to 50 with steroid-refractory graft-versus-host disease after an allogeneic stem cell transplant. Some T cells may be graft donor cells. This material consisted of duodenal tissue, taken at autopsy. The rearrangement links TRBV5-1 to TRBJ2-7, with D possibly TRBD1 on 6 matching bases. The CDR3 bases are TGCGCCAGCAGCTTGGCCCACAGGGCCGTCGAGCAGTACTTC. Translated, it gives CASSLAHRAVEQYF.